This is a list of T cell receptor beta chains from one sample in a study of blood T cells in healthy people across ages. MiXCR, run by TCRdb on the 5' RACE reads, gives a single entry per CDR3 protein. The table lists about 1.4 million distinct CDR3 sequences, 45% to 70% of them singletons. Sequencing was performed on blood. Receptors were obtained from a young man in good health. Both conserved end residues are part of each CDR3. Fields, in order: V gene, J gene, CDR3 protein.

>TRBV20-1|TRBJ1-5
CSARVGQGGNQPQHF
>TRBV6-2/TRBV6-3|TRBJ2-3
CASRNRDRLIRATDTQYF
>TRBV12-3/TRBV12-4|TRBJ2-3
CASSSRETRDTQYF
>TRBV5-1|TRBJ2-1
CASSLGYNHEQFF
>TRBV15|TRBJ2-5
CATSSGTSGTQETQYF
>TRBV20-1|-
CSASPSRPAYEQYF
>TRBV6-1|TRBJ2-1
CASSRPGHTRGGEQFF
>TRBV12-3/TRBV12-4|TRBJ1-1
CASSLGRRRNTEAFF
>TRBV25-1|TRBJ2-1
CACEVYNEQFF
>TRBV25-1|TRBJ2-5
CASSEGSGQETQYF
>TRBV4-1|TRBJ2-1
CASSQGGTSGEEFF
>TRBV9|TRBJ2-1
CASSVETMLDEQFF
>TRBV20-1|TRBJ2-7
CSASLDYIYEQYF
>TRBV25-1|TRBJ2-1
CASSQLARGEQFF
>TRBV24-1|TRBJ2-1
CATSGTGLYNEQFF
>TRBV3-1|TRBJ2-7
CASSPAPYEQYF
>TRBV2|TRBJ2-6
CASSDWRRGSGANILTF
>TRBV20-1|TRBJ2-1
CSAESASGRLDEQFF